These T cell receptor beta chains were read from a single sample in a study of tumor and adjacent non-tumor tissue in lung cancer. MiXCR, run by TCRdb on the multiplex PCR reads, gives a single entry per CDR3 protein. The sample holds more than 85,000 distinct CDR3 sequences, roughly 62% seen once. Material: lung tumor tissue. These receptors were obtained from a man aged 65 to 85 with non-small cell lung cancer. CDR3s include the opening cysteine and the closing phenylalanine or tryptophan. A D gene is named only where the DNA matches it firmly. Clone sizes are given selectively: once, few, many, or a class where the clone is expanded.

D gene	V gene	clone size	J gene	CDR3 protein	CDR3 DNA
TRBD2	TRBV6-1	many	TRBJ2-5	CATSGGPETQYF	TGTGCCACCTCGGGGGGGCCAGAGACCCAGTACTTC
TRBD1	TRBV4-1	once	TRBJ1-6	CASSPTGTANSSLHF	TGCGCCAGCAGCCCAACCGGGACAGCGAATTCATCCCTCCACTTT
NA	TRBV11-2	NA	TRBJ2-2	CASSIGRGRTGELSF	TGTGCCAGCAGCATAGGCAGGGGAAGAACCGGGGAGCTGTCTTTT
NA	TRBV11-2	NA	TRBJ1-4	CASSLDRSANVKLFF	TGTGCCAGTAGCTTAGATCGATCTGCTAATGTAAAACTGTTTTTT
TRBD1	TRBV28	NA	TRBJ1-2	CASMQDRGYTF	TGTGCCAGCATGCAGGACAGGGGCTACACCTTC
NA	TRBV11-2	NA	TRBJ1-2	CASSLDRGGSGNTF	TGTGCCAGTAGCTTAGATCGGGGTGGAAGTGGCAACACCTTC
NA	TRBV11-2	once	TRBJ1-2	CVSSRTVREGYAF	TGTGTCAGCAGCCGGACAGTTCGCGAGGGTTACGCCTTC
NA	TRBV20-1	NA	TRBJ2-5	CSTRDPTGSVLETQYF	TGCAGTACTAGAGACCCCACCGGTAGCGTGTTAGAGACCCAGTACTTC
NA	TRBV28	NA	TRBJ2-5	CASSFRWQETQYF	TGTGCCAGCAGTTTCAGGTGGCAAGAGACCCAGTACTTC
TRBD2	TRBV5-1	NA	TRBJ2-1	CASNFSGRANEQFF	TGCGCCAGTAACTTTAGCGGGAGGGCCAATGAGCAGTTCTTC
NA	TRBV11-1	few	TRBJ1-1	CASSSTGNIEAFF	TGTGCCAGCAGTTCTACAGGGAACATTGAAGCCTTCTTT
NA	TRBV28	NA	TRBJ2-2	CASSSGHLHLTF	TGTGCCAGCAGTTCTGGCCATCTACATCTCACGTTT
NA	TRBV19	NA	TRBJ1-1	CASSQAGQTEAFF	TGTGCCAGTAGTCAAGCAGGGCAAACTGAGGCTTTCTTT
TRBD2	TRBV7-8	many	TRBJ2-1	CASSARTSGEQFF	TGTGCCAGCAGCGCCCGGACTAGCGGGGAGCAGTTCTTC
NA	TRBV28	NA	TRBJ1-2	CASSLWSYSAGAPYPLYGYTF	TGTGCCAGCAGTTTATGGAGTTATTCGGCAGGAGCCCCTTACCCTCTCTATGGCTACACCTTC
NA	TRBV5-6	many	TRBJ2-5	CASSRMETEETQYF	TGTGCCAGCAGCCGAATGGAGACAGAAGAGACCCAGTACTTC
TRBD1	TRBV11-1	NA	TRBJ1-2	CTSSQGQDGYTF	TGCACCAGCAGCCAAGGACAGGACGGCTACACCTTC
TRBD2	TRBV4-1	NA	TRBJ2-3	CASSQPPGLAGCGATQYF	TGCGCCAGCAGCCAACCCCCGGGACTAGCGGGATGCGGTGCTACACAGTATTTT
NA	TRBV5-1	few	TRBJ2-2	CASSLDRVGELFF	TGCGCCAGCAGCTTGGACAGGGTCGGGGAGCTGTTTTTT